The 32 T cell receptor beta chains below were found in one sample sequenced in a study of blood T cell repertoires in COVID-19. The protocol was immunoSEQ multiplex PCR, while the TCRdb copy is restricted to in-frame clones and leaves out a portion. The sample records about 200,000 clones, approximately 80% being singletons. Sequenced material: PBMCs or T cells enriched from blood (not recorded which). The source of these receptors is a man aged 35 to 55 who had recovered from COVID-19.

This clone has a handful of counts. The CDR3 spells CASSPFLNTYEQYF. CDR3 coding DNA: TGCGCCAGCAGCCCCTTCTTAAACACCTACGAGCAGTACTTC. The chain links TRBV4-3 to TRBJ2-7; D gene unclear. The CDR3 runs to 14 residues. Germline V lookup: CDR1 LGHNA, CDR2 YSLEER. V was shortened by 4 bases and J by 2 bases, with 12 bases between the two germline ends.

The chain recombines TRBV19 with TRBJ1-2, with D uncertain. The CDR3 covers 13 residues. Germline CDR1 reads LNHDA; CDR2 reads SQIVND (reference sequence). Between the trimmed V and J ends, which lost 10 bases and 8 bases, there was a span of 20 bases. In DNA, the CDR3 is TGTGCCACTTCGGTCGTCGGAGGGAAGGGCTACACCTTC. Residues: CATSVVGGKGYTF.

The rearrangement uses TRBV29-1 and TRBJ1-1; no clear D. V lost 3 bases and J 1 base, leaving 15 bases between the germline ends. The CDR3 is 15 amino acids. Germline V gives CDR1 SQVTM, CDR2 ANQGSEA. The CDR3 bases are TGCAGCGTTGATCCTGGGAGACTGGCGAACACTGAAGCTTTCTTT. Translating gives CSVDPGRLANTEAFF.

A few counts support this clone. The chain has TRBV6-1 and TRBJ2-6, with 8 bases identical to TRBD1. Germline CDR1 reads MNHNS; CDR2 reads SASEGT. After removal of 1 base from V and 2 bases from J, the junction contained 4 bases not matched to a gene. This CDR3 spans 17 amino acids. The CDR3 DNA is TGTGCCAGCAGTGAAGGGCCAGGGGGCGCTGGGGCCAACGTCCTGACTTTC. Translation gives CASSEGPGGAGANVLTF.

The rearrangement links TRBV6-2 or TRBV6-3 to TRBJ2-5; 13 bases fit TRBD2. The CDR3 length is 16 residues. Germline V gene sequence: CDR1 MNHEY, CDR2 SVGEGT. The junction had 4 bases not matched to a gene; V was cut back by 4 bases and J by 2 bases. The CDR3 nucleotides read TGTGCCAGCAGTTCGGTACTAGCGGGAGGGCAAGAGACCCAGTACTTC. The encoded protein is CASSSVLAGGQETQYF.

Note on this clone: Sequence at one end of the junction differs from germline and may be a read error. The chain has TRBV28 and TRBJ2-7; a weak D match, TRBD2 (6 bases). The germline V gene has CDR1 MDHEN and CDR2 SYDVKM. The CDR3 loop spans 12 amino acids. Here the CDR3 reads CASSTRQGRWNF. The DNA of the CDR3 is TGTGCCAGCAGTACTCGGCAAGGGAGGTGGAACTTC.

Only a few counts were recorded for this clone. CDR3 in DNA: TGTGCCAGCAGCTTAGTGAGGATGGAGCTGAACACTGAAGCTTTCTTT. This encodes CASSLVRMELNTEAFF. This chain links TRBV11-2 with TRBJ1-1; no definite D call. The germline V gene encodes CDR1 SGHAT and CDR2 FQNNGV. The length of the CDR3 is 16 residues. V was trimmed by 1 base and J by 0 bases, leaving 12 bases between them. Combining the CDR3 with reference TRBV11-2 and TRBJ1-1 gives the whole variable domain EAGVAQSPRYKIIEKRQSVAFWCNPISGHATLYWYQQILGQGPKLLIQFQNNGVVDDSQLPKDRFSAERLKGVDSTLKIQPAKLEDSAVYLCASSLVRMELNTEAFFGQGTRLTVV.

The chain has TRBV12-3 or TRBV12-4 and TRBJ2-7, with D maybe TRBD1 (6 bases). The CDR3 loop spans 13 amino acids. Trimming removed 5 bases at V and 6 bases at J, with 14 bases between. CDR3 DNA sequence: TGTGCCAGCAGTCTCAGCGACAGGAGCGAGCAGTACTTC. Its protein product is CASSLSDRSEQYF.

The chain recombines TRBV7-2 with TRBJ2-3; TRBD2 aligns across 14 bases. The V gene end was trimmed by 3 bases and the J gene end by 1 base; junction bases not matched to a gene: 9. This CDR3 comprises 19 residues. Germline CDR1 is SGHTA and CDR2 is FQGNSA. The CDR3 DNA reads TGTGCCAGCAGCTTCGCCGGGACTAGCGGGAGAGGGGGCACAGATACGCAGTATTTT. Its translation: CASSFAGTSGRGGTDTQYF.

The chain carries TRBV19 and TRBJ1-1, with D perhaps matching TRBD1 (6 bases). Per the germline V gene, CDR1 is LNHDA and CDR2 is SQIVND (reference sequence). The V end lost 0 bases, the J end lost 4 bases, and 9 bases lay between the germline ends. This CDR3 is 14 amino acids long. The CDR3, as DNA: TGTGCCAGTAGTATAGATCCACAGGGCACTGAAGCTTTCTTT. The encoded protein is CASSIDPQGTEAFF.

The V gene is TRBV5-6, the J gene TRBJ1-6; TRBD1 is a possible D gene (6 bases). The V end was cut by 0 bases, the J end by 5 bases, with 6 bases between. The V gene's germline CDR1 is SGHDT and CDR2 YYEEEE. CDR3 length: 14 amino acids. The CDR3 DNA sequence: TGTGCCAGCAGCTTGGCAGGGGATAATTCACCCCTCCACTTT. Residues: CASSLAGDNSPLHF. Based on the CDR3 plus reference TRBV5-6 and TRBJ1-6, the full variable domain is DAGVTQSPTHLIKTRGQQVTLRCSPKSGHDTVSWYQQALGQGPQFIFQYYEEEERQRGNFPDRFSGHQFPNYSSELNVNALLLGDSALYLCASSLAGDNSPLHFGNGTRLTVT.

J is TRBJ2-2 and V is TRBV9; 7 positions agree with TRBD2. This CDR3 is 16 amino acids long. V lost 4 bases and J lost 4; bases outside the gene matches: 10. CDR1 is SGDLS, CDR2 YYNGEE, per germline. The CDR3 protein is CASSLYLAEGTGELFF. Here the CDR3 DNA reads TGTGCCAGCAGCCTGTATCTAGCGGAGGGCACCGGGGAGCTGTTTTTT.

The chain combines TRBV3-1 (or the pseudogene TRBV3-2) with TRBJ2-1; TRBD2 matches at 12 bases. Trimming cost V 4 bases and J 8 bases; bases outside gene matches: 9. The germline gives CDR1 LGHDT, CDR2 YNNKEL (reference sequence). This CDR3 comprises 16 residues. CDR3 amino acids: CASSPTRTSGTYEQFF. CDR3 bases: TGTGCCAGCAGCCCGACCCGGACTAGCGGGACCTATGAGCAGTTCTTC.

The rearrangement uses TRBV28 and TRBJ2-7; D unclear. Trimming pared 1 base from V and 5 bases from J, leaving 6 bases between. The CDR3 has 12 amino acids. Germline-derived CDR1 and CDR2 are MDHEN and SYDVKM. DNA for the CDR3: TGTGCCAGCAGTTTATTAATAGACGAGCAGTACTTC. It yields the protein CASSLLIDEQYF. The full variable domain, with the rest looked up from reference TRBV28 and TRBJ2-7, is DVKVTQSSRYLVKRTGEKVFLECVQDMDHENMFWYRQDPGLGLRLIYFSYDVKMKEKGDIPEGYSVSREKKERFSLILESASTNQTSMYLCASSLLIDEQYFGPGTRLTVT.

The V and J genes are TRBV9 and TRBJ1-6, with 8 bases fitting TRBD1. The CDR3 totals 15 residues. The V gene's germline CDR1 is SGDLS and CDR2 YYNGEE. V dropped 4 bases and J dropped 8; count of bases not matched to a gene: 8. CDR3 in DNA: TGTGCCAGCAGCACCCGGACAGGGCTGGATTCACCCCTCCACTTT. Protein: CASSTRTGLDSPLHF.

This clone came up once. This rearrangement joins TRBV28 to TRBJ2-3, with 7 bases that match TRBD2. The junction had 11 bases not matched to a gene; V was cut back by 1 base and J by 1 base. CDR1 is MDHEN, CDR2 SYDVKM, per germline. This CDR3 has 18 residues. The CDR3 here is CASSLSRGTAGRTDTQYF. The CDR3 DNA sequence: TGTGCCAGCAGTTTATCCCGGGGAACAGCGGGACGCACAGATACGCAGTATTTT.

The genes are TRBV7-2 and TRBJ2-1; 7 nucleotides agree with TRBD2. V dropped 4 bases and J dropped 6; count of bases not matched to a gene: 12. Germline CDR1 and CDR2: SGHTA and FQGNSA. The CDR3 is 16 residues long. As DNA, the CDR3 is TGTGCCAGCAGCTCCCCTGGCGGGAGACGAGGCAATGAGCAGTTCTTC. It specifies CASSSPGGRRGNEQFF.

The chain combines TRBV14 with TRBJ2-7, with 9 bases aligning to TRBD2. The CDR3 is 23 amino acids. Germline CDR1 is SGHDN and CDR2 is FVKESK. The V and J ends lost 0 bases and 3 bases, in that order; junction bases with no gene match: 27. CDR3 sequence reads: CASSQESSQIAGVSKDSIYEQYF. The CDR3 DNA reads TGTGCCAGCAGCCAAGAATCCTCGCAGATAGCGGGAGTGAGCAAAGATTCTATCTACGAGCAGTACTTC.

The chain carries TRBV2 and TRBJ2-7, with TRBD1 matching 10 bases. CDR1 and CDR2 (germline): SNHLY, FYNNEI. After removal of 6 bases from V and 5 bases from J, the junction contained 7 bases not matched to a gene. CDR3 size: 14 residues. The CDR3 loop is CASRPGQGLHEQYF. Here the CDR3 DNA reads TGTGCCAGCAGACCGGGACAGGGGTTACACGAGCAGTACTTC.

The J gene is TRBJ2-3, the V gene TRBV14; D remains ambiguous. From germline, CDR1 is SGHDN and CDR2 FVKESK. Trimming shortened V by 0 bases and J by 0 bases, and 7 bases separated the two germline ends. CDR3 length equals 15 residues. CDR3 bases: TGTGCCAGCAGCCAAGATCAAGCTAGCACAGATACGCAGTATTTT. Amino acid sequence: CASSQDQASTDTQYF.

This chain joins TRBV9 and TRBJ1-3; D not resolved. V dropped 7 bases and J dropped 0 bases, with 5 bases sitting between them. The CDR3 is 12 residues long. Germline V lookup: CDR1 SGDLS, CDR2 YYNGEE. Here the CDR3 reads CASEDSGNTIYF. Here the CDR3 DNA reads TGTGCCAGCGAGGACTCTGGAAACACCATATATTTT.

The chain joins TRBV4-3 to TRBJ1-1; 7 positions agree with TRBD1. The germline gives CDR1 LGHNA, CDR2 YSLEER. The V gene end was trimmed by 0 bases and the J gene end by 1 base; junction bases not matched to a gene: 8. This CDR3 is built from 17 residues. The CDR3, as DNA: TGCGCCAGCAGCCAAGATCAGGGGGGATTATCGAACACTGAAGCTTTCTTT. Its protein product is CASSQDQGGLSNTEAFF.

This clone occurred a few times. V and J are TRBV4-2 and TRBJ2-2; no definite D call. V was pared by 0 bases and J by 2 bases, with 10 bases between. Germline V gene sequence: CDR1 LGHNA, CDR2 YNFKEQ. CDR3 length: 16 amino acids. The CDR3 DNA follows: TGTGCCAGCAGCCAAGACCCCCTGTTTAACACCGGGGAGCTGTTTTTT. Residues: CASSQDPLFNTGELFF.

The chain has TRBV9 and TRBJ2-7; tentative D call: TRBD2 (5 bases). Germline values: CDR1 SGDLS, CDR2 YYNGEE. V shed 4 bases and J shed 3 bases, with 17 bases lying between them. The CDR3 has 15 amino acids. This CDR3 reads CASSPHEGSDYEQYF. CDR3 bases: TGTGCCAGCAGCCCCCATGAGGGCTCAGACTACGAGCAGTACTTC.

This clone was found once. The rearrangement uses TRBV29-1 and TRBJ2-3; D remains ambiguous. This CDR3 spans 10 amino acids. V dropped 7 bases and J dropped 1 base, with 3 bases sitting between them. CDR1 and CDR2 from the germline V gene are SQVTM and ANQGSEA. The CDR3 loop reads CSGRTDTQYF. CDR3 nucleotide sequence: TGCAGCGGGCGCACAGATACGCAGTATTTT.

The chain uses TRBV2 and TRBJ1-5; 9 bases are a match to TRBD1. The V gene end was trimmed by 1 base and the J gene end by 7 bases; junction bases not matched to a gene: 5. This CDR3 is 15 amino acids long. Looked up from germline, CDR1 is SNHLY and CDR2 is FYNNEI. The DNA of the CDR3 is TGTGCCAGCAGTGAAGTGGGACAGGGTGGACAGCCCCAGCATTTT. Translated: CASSEVGQGGQPQHF.

The chain is built from TRBV7-9 and TRBJ2-7, with 11 nucleotides matching TRBD2. Germline V gene data show CDR1 as SEHNR and CDR2 as FQNEAQ (reference sequence). The junction had 4 bases not matched to a gene; V was cut back by 2 bases and J by 7 bases. The CDR3 is 14 amino acids. DNA for the CDR3: TGTGCCAGCAGCTTAACTAGCGGGAGTTGGGAGCAGTACTTC. Its translation is CASSLTSGSWEQYF.

The rearrangement uses TRBV10-1 and TRBJ1-4, with D hard to call. Germline CDR1 is WNHNN and CDR2 is SYGVQD (reference sequence). The CDR3 runs 17 residues. Trimming took 5 bases from V and 2 from J, leaving 18 bases between them. The CDR3 bases are TGCGCCAGCAGTCCCGGACCTCTCGAGGGCACTAATGAAAAACTGTTTTTT. Its translation is CASSPGPLEGTNEKLFF.

This chain joins TRBV7-9 and TRBJ1-1; D might be TRBD1 (6 bases). The CDR3 is 16 residues long. V was clipped by 4 bases and J by 4 bases, with 19 bases between them. Germline CDR1 reads SEHNR; CDR2 reads FQNEAQ (reference sequence). The CDR3 loop reads CASSYNEGRGSTEAFF. DNA for the CDR3: TGTGCCAGCAGCTATAATGAGGGCAGGGGCTCCACTGAAGCTTTCTTT.

V usage is TRBV7-2 and J usage is TRBJ2-2; 7 positions agree with TRBD1. Trimming removed 6 bases from V and 6 bases from J; junction bases left unmatched: 7. This CDR3 is built from 14 residues. Germline CDR1 and CDR2: SGHTA and FQGNSA. CDR3 DNA sequence: TGTGCCAGCAGGGAGACAGGGTTGGCCGGGGAGCTGTTTTTT. Its translation: CASRETGLAGELFF.

In its sample, this clone was seen once. The V call is TRBV6-5, the J call TRBJ2-3; TRBD1 is a possible D gene (6 bases). Germline values: CDR1 MNHEY, CDR2 SVGAGI. Trimming shortened V by 8 bases and J by 1 base, and 13 bases separated the two germline ends. This CDR3 is built from 14 residues. CDR3 DNA: TGTGCCAGCGCAGGGGTTGTGGGCACAGATACGCAGTATTTT. It is translated as CASAGVVGTDTQYF.

The gene calls are TRBV11-3 and TRBJ2-7, with 8 bases identical to TRBD1. The CDR3 has 13 residues. The V gene end was trimmed by 5 bases and the J gene end by 0 bases; junction bases not matched to a gene: 0. CDR1 SGHNT and CDR2 YENEEA come from the germline V gene. The CDR3 DNA sequence: TGTGCCAGCAGCGGACAGGGCTCCTACGAGCAGTACTTC. It specifies CASSGQGSYEQYF.